This T cell receptor beta chain was identified in a study of blood T cell repertoires in COVID-19. Study background: Samples of COVID-19 (acute and convalescent) were obtained from the United States, Italy and Spain. T cells, B-cell-depleted T cells, or PBMCs supplied cDNA or gDNA.

In the case of this clone: One end of the junction does not line up with germline, which may come from a read error.

Original processing methods: Nucleated cell number was recorded as an estimate derived from reference gene primer amplification. Assay: immunoSEQ multiplex PCR; the TCRdb copy retains only in-frame clones and omits some. V and J calls and clone size are copied from that table; D and trimming were computed from the DNA. This table has roughly 34,000 clones, approximately 86% appearing once. This CDR3 comprises 21 residues. Germline V CDR1 and CDR2: SSHAT, FNYEAQ (reference sequence). This TCR came from a woman between 70 and 85 years old with active COVID-19. V is TRBV7-7 and J is TRBJ2-2; 11 bases align to TRBD2. Sequencing was performed on peripheral blood. The CDR3 loop is CASSRLTTSGDFIGNTGELFF. The CDR3 nucleotides are TGTGCTAGCAGCCGCCTAACGACTAGCGGGGACTTTATCGGCAACACCGGGGAGCTGTTTTTT. Filled out from reference TRBV7-7 and TRBJ2-2, the complete variable domain reads GAGVSQSPRYKVTKRGQDVTLRCDPISSHATLYWYQQALGQGPEFLTYFNYEAQPDKSGLPSDRFSAERPEGSISTLTIQRTEQRDSAMYRCASSRLTTSGDFIGNTGELFFGEGSRLTVL.